The subject of this entry is one T cell receptor beta chain. V lost 3 bases and J lost 1, with 11 bases in between. Germline V gives CDR1 SGHRS, CDR2 YFSETQ. CDR3 size: 14 residues. Original processing notes: From reference gene primer amplification, estimates of nucleated cell counts were derived. TCRdb's table, derived via immunoSEQ multiplex PCR, lists solely in-frame clones and lacks some. The V and J calls and clone size were taken over from that table, and D and trimming were inferred from the DNA. The top ten hold more than 1.4% of the sample, which has tens of thousands of clones, 80% to 90% seen once. The data were taken from a study of blood T cell repertoires in COVID-19. Study-level information: Spain, Italy and the United States supplied samples that represented acute and convalescent COVID-19. T cells, B-cell-depleted T cells, or PBMCs supplied cDNA or gDNA.

The chain recombines TRBV5-1 with TRBJ2-7; a weak D match, TRBD2 (5 bases). The receptor's source is a woman aged 60 to 75 with acute or convalescent COVID-19. The sample consisted of peripheral blood. CDR3 sequence: CASSWTGDSYEQYF. CDR3 nucleotides: TGCGCCAGCAGCTGGACTGGGGATTCCTACGAGCAGTACTTC.